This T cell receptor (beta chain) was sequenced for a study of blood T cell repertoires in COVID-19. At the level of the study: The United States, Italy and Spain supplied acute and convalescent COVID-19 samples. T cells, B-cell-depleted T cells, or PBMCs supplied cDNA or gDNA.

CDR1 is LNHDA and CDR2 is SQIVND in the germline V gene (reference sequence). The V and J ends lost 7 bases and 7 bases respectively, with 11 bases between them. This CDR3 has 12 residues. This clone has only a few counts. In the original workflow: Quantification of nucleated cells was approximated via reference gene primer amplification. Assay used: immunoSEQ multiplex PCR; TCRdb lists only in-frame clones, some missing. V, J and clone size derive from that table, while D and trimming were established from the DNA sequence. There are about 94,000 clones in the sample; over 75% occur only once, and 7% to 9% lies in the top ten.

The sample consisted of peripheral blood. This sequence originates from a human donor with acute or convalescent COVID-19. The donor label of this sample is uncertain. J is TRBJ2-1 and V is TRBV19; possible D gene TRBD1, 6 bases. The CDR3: CASNFQGNEQFF. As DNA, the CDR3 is TGTGCCAGTAACTTTCAGGGGAATGAGCAGTTCTTC.